This is a list of T cell receptor beta chains from one sample in a study of blood T cell repertoires in COVID-19. Libraries were prepared by immunoSEQ multiplex PCR; TCRdb keeps only in-frame clonotypes and omits some of them. The data show about 170,000 clones, approximately 77% seen once. Sequenced material: peripheral blood. Receptor source: a woman aged 80 or over with active or convalescent COVID-19. CDR3s include the opening cysteine and the closing phenylalanine or tryptophan. Fields, in order: V gene, clone size, J gene, D gene, CDR3 protein, CDR3 DNA. The D gene is left open where the match is weak. Only part of the rows carry a size: once, few, many, or a class if the clone is expanded.

TRBV19	once	TRBJ2-1	-	CASSHDPPGNEQFF	TGTGCCAGTAGTCACGACCCTCCAGGGAATGAGCAGTTCTTC
TRBV7-9	-	TRBJ1-1	-	CASSFRSGGSNTEAFF	TGTGCCAGCAGCTTTAGGTCGGGGGGATCGAACACTGAAGCTTTCTTT
TRBV5-1	-	TRBJ2-2	-	CASSFSVTGNTGELFF	TGCGCCAGCAGCTTTTCGGTGACAGGGAACACCGGGGAGCTGTTTTTT
TRBV19	-	TRBJ2-1	TRBD1	CASRVRDRNEQFF	TGTGCCAGTAGGGTGAGGGACAGAAATGAGCAGTTCTTC
TRBV5-1	-	TRBJ2-7	TRBD1	CASSVGQGASEQYF	TGCGCCAGCAGCGTGGGACAGGGGGCGAGCGAGCAGTACTTC
TRBV28	-	TRBJ1-2	TRBD1	CASDRTGEQYGYTF	TGTGCCAGCGACCGGACAGGAGAGCAGTATGGCTACACCTTC
TRBV6-5	-	TRBJ1-5	-	CASNSAGQPQHF	TGTGCCAGTAACAGTGCCGGTCAGCCCCAGCATTTT
TRBV18	-	TRBJ1-1	-	CASSPPNQIEAFF	TGTGCCAGCTCACCGCCAAACCAGATTGAAGCTTTCTTT
TRBV7-2	-	TRBJ1-5	TRBD1	CASSYTGGPNQPQHF	TGTGCCAGCAGCTATACAGGGGGCCCCAATCAGCCCCAGCATTTT
TRBV6-6	-	TRBJ1-4	TRBD1	CASSYQGGEKLFF	TGTGCCAGCAGTTACCAGGGGGGAGAAAAACTGTTTTTT
TRBV30	-	TRBJ1-1	-	CAWTNWDLSTEAFF	TGTGCCTGGACGAATTGGGACTTAAGCACTGAAGCTTTCTTT
TRBV5-6	once	TRBJ2-5	-	CASSLRETQYF	TGTGCCAGCAGCTTGCGAGAGACCCAGTACTTC
TRBV28	-	TRBJ2-1	-	CASRFPDSSYNEQFF	TGTGCCAGCAGGTTCCCTGATAGCTCCTACAATGAGCAGTTCTTC
TRBV7-9	-	TRBJ2-5	TRBD1	CASSPLTGGRRETQYF	TGTGCCAGCAGCCCTCTCACAGGGGGGCGCAGGGAGACCCAGTACTTC
TRBV7-8	-	TRBJ1-5	-	CASGGAGNQPQHF	TGTGCCAGCGGCGGTGCGGGCAATCAGCCCCAGCATTTT
TRBV18	-	TRBJ2-2	TRBD1	CASSPGQGVTGELFF	TGTGCCAGCTCGCCCGGACAGGGGGTCACCGGGGAGCTGTTTTTT
TRBV6-5	-	TRBJ1-1	-	CASNRVGTEAFF	TGTGCCAGCAACAGAGTTGGGACTGAAGCTTTCTTT
TRBV5-1	once	TRBJ2-7	TRBD1	CASSVDRVIEQYF	TGCGCCAGCAGCGTGGACAGGGTGATCGAGCAGTACTTC
TRBV9	-	TRBJ2-3	-	CASSVTRHPNTQYF	TGTGCCAGCAGCGTAACGCGGCACCCTAATACGCAGTATTTT
TRBV3-1/TRBV3-2	-	TRBJ2-3	TRBD2	CASSQDGLAGVGGTDTQYF	TGTGCCAGCAGCCAAGATGGGCTAGCGGGAGTCGGGGGCACAGATACGCAGTATTTT
TRBV6-2/TRBV6-3	-	TRBJ2-3	-	CASSVAGKDTQYF	TGTGCCAGCAGTGTAGCAGGGAAAGATACGCAGTATTTT
TRBV6-5	-	TRBJ2-7	TRBD1	CASIRDRGLDEQYF	TGTGCCAGCATTCGGGACAGGGGGCTCGACGAGCAGTACTTC
TRBV21-1	-	TRBJ1-1	-	CASSPRRVNTEAFF	TGTGCCAGCAGCCCGCGAAGAGTGAACACTGAAGCTTTCTTT
TRBV28	-	TRBJ2-1	TRBD1	CASSLRDRGFKDEQFF	TGTGCCAGCAGTTTGAGGGACAGGGGGTTCAAGGATGAGCAGTTCTTC
TRBV5-4	few	TRBJ2-1	TRBD2	CASSLAGRAWNEQFF	TGTGCCAGCAGCTTGGCGGGGAGGGCCTGGAATGAGCAGTTCTTC
TRBV14	-	TRBJ2-5	-	CASSQTNRETQYF	TGTGCCAGCAGCCAGACTAATCGGGAGACCCAGTACTTC
TRBV19	-	TRBJ2-2	-	CASSIHSGPYTGELFF	TGTGCCAGTAGTATACATTCAGGGCCTTACACCGGGGAGCTGTTTTTT
TRBV4-1	few	TRBJ1-4	-	CASSQGAGARGNEKLFF	TGCGCCAGCAGCCAAGGAGCGGGGGCGCGAGGTAATGAAAAACTGTTTTTT
TRBV19	-	TRBJ1-1	TRBD1	CASSTGTGTGAFF	TGTGCCAGTAGTACAGGGACAGGGACCGGGGCTTTCTTT
TRBV6-1	-	TRBJ2-3	TRBD2	CASSEISSGNTDTQYF	TGTGCCAGCAGTGAGATATCTAGCGGGAACACAGATACGCAGTATTTT
TRBV21-1	-	TRBJ2-6	-	CASFSPGTGLAGANVLTF	TGTGCCAGCTTTTCTCCCGGGACAGGGCTAGCTGGGGCCAACGTCCTGACTTTC
TRBV11-2	-	TRBJ1-2	TRBD1	CASSSTGGSYGYTF	TGTGCCAGCAGCTCAACAGGGGGGTCCTATGGCTACACCTTC
TRBV5-6	-	TRBJ2-5	-	CASSDPFRGIVETQYF	TGTGCCAGCAGCGACCCGTTTCGAGGGATAGTGGAGACCCAGTACTTC
TRBV2	once	TRBJ2-5	-	CASGLVPQYF	TGTGCCAGCGGACTCGTGCCCCAGTACTTC
TRBV4-2	once	TRBJ1-2	-	CASSRPGQYYGYTF	TGTGCCAGCAGCCGGCCAGGGCAGTACTATGGCTACACCTTC
TRBV2	-	TRBJ1-2	-	CASRYTEVLDGYTF	TGTGCCAGCAGATATACGGAGGTTTTGGATGGCTACACCTTC
TRBV19	-	TRBJ1-1	TRBD1	CASAGQGPNTEAFF	TGTGCATCTGCGGGACAGGGCCCGAACACTGAAGCTTTCTTT
TRBV6-5	-	TRBJ2-7	TRBD2	CASSLTSGGSYEQYF	TGTGCCAGCAGTTTGACTAGCGGGGGTTCCTACGAGCAGTACTTC
TRBV5-1	few	TRBJ2-1	-	CASSDASVVEQQFF	TGCGCCAGCAGTGACGCTAGCGTGGTGGAGCAGCAGTTCTTC
TRBV6-6	-	TRBJ2-3	TRBD2	CASRGDYLGGTDTQYF	TGTGCCAGCAGGGGGGACTACCTGGGGGGCACAGATACGCAGTATTTT
TRBV25-1	few	TRBJ2-7	-	CASSGGYEQYF	TGTGCCAGCAGTGGCGGCTACGAGCAGTACTTC
TRBV7-2	-	TRBJ2-7	-	CASSIWEAEQYF	TGTGCCAGCAGCATATGGGAGGCCGAGCAGTACTTC
TRBV7-9	-	TRBJ2-7	-	CASSLADRPRDPVAF	TGTGCCAGCAGCTTAGCAGACAGGCCCAGGGACCCGGTAGCCTTC
TRBV7-2	-	TRBJ1-6	-	CASSLVLEQPLHF	TGTGCCAGCAGCTTAGTCCTAGAGCAACCCCTCCACTTT
TRBV4-2	-	TRBJ2-1	-	CASSQRQRGSSYNEQFF	TGTGCCAGCAGCCAAAGACAAAGGGGGAGCTCCTACAATGAGCAGTTCTTC
TRBV5-8	-	TRBJ1-2	-	CASSLAGTNYGYTF	TGTGCCAGCAGCTTAGCCGGGACTAACTATGGCTACACCTTC
TRBV18	-	TRBJ1-6	-	CASSPPLQGRASPLHF	TGTGCCAGCTCACCGCCCCTACAGGGTCGGGCTTCACCCCTCCACTTT
TRBV18	-	TRBJ2-6	TRBD1	CASSLGQTKANVLTF	TGTGCCAGCTCGCTGGGACAGACAAAGGCCAACGTCCTGACTTTC